The clone carrying this T cell receptor beta chain was counted a few times. Profiling relied on immunoSEQ multiplex PCR, and the TCRdb table lists in-frame clones only, not all of them. The sample has roughly 180,000 clones; more than 80% are singletons. This entry is derived from a study of T cell responses to AZD1222 COVID-19 vaccine. The CDR3 is made up of 16 amino acids. Germline V gene sequence: CDR1 SGDLS, CDR2 YYNGEE. V was clipped by 0 bases and J by 4 bases, with 13 bases between them. Source: peripheral blood, taken on day 0 of AZD1222 vaccination. The chain carries TRBV9 and TRBJ2-2, with D possibly TRBD2 on 6 matching bases. The clonotype comes from an adult in good health. The DNA of the CDR3 is TGTGCCAGCAGCGTAGTTGGGGTGGGAGGCACCGGGGAGCTGTTTTTT. This encodes CASSVVGVGGTGELFF.